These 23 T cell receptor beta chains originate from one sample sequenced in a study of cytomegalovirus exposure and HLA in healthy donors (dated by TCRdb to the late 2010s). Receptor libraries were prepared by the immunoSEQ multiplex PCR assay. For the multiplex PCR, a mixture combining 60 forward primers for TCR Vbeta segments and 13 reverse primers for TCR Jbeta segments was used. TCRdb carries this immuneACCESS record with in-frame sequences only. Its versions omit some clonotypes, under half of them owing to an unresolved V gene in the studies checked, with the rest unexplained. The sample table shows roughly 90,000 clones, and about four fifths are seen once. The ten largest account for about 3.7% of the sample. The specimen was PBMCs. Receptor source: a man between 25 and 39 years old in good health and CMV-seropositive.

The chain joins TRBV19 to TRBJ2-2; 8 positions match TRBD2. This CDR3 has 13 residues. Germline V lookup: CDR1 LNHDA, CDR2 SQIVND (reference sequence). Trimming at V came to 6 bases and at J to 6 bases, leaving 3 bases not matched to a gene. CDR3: CASRLAGPGELFF. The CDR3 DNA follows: TGTGCCAGTAGATTAGCGGGGCCCGGGGAGCTGTTTTTT.

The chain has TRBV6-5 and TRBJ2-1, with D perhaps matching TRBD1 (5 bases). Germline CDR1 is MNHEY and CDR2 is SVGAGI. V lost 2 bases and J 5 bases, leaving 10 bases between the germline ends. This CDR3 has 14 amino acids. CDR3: CASSYLGRDNEQFF. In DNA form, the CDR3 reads TGTGCCAGCAGTTACCTAGGCAGGGACAATGAGCAGTTCTTC.

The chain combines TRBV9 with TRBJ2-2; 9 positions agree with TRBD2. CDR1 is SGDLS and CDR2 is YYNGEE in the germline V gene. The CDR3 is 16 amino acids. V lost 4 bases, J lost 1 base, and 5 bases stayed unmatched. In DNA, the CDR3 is TGTGCCAGCAGCCTTCGACTAGCGGAGAACACCGGGGAGCTGTTTTTT. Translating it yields CASSLRLAENTGELFF.

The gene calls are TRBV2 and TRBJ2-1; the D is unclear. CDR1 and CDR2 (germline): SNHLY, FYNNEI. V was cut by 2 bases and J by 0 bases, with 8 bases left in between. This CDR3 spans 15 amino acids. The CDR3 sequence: CASSEPMSSYNEQFF. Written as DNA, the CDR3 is TGTGCCAGCAGTGAACCGATGAGCTCCTACAATGAGCAGTTCTTC.

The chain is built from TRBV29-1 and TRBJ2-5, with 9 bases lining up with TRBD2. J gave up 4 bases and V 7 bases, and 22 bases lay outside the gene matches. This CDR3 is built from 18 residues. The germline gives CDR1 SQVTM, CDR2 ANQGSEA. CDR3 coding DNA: TGCAGCGGAAGACAGATCGGTCTAGCGGGATTGAGGAGAGAGACCCAGTACTTC. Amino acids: CSGRQIGLAGLRRETQYF.

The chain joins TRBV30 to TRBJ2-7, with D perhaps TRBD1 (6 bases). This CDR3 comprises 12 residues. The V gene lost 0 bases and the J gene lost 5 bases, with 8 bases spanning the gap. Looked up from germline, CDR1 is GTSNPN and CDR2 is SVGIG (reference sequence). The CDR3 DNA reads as TGTGCCTGGAGTGTACACAGGGACGAGCAGTACTTC. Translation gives CAWSVHRDEQYF.

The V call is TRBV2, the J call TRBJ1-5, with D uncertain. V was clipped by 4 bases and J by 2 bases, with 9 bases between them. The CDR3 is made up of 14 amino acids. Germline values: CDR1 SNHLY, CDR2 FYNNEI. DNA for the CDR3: TGTGCCAGCAGTGGATTGCAGGGCAATCAGCCCCAGCATTTT. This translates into CASSGLQGNQPQHF.

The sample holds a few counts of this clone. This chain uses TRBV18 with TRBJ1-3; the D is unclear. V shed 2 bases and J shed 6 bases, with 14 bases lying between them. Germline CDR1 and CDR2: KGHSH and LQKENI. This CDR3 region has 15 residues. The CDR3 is CASSPTKSVSNTIYF. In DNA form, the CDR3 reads TGTGCCAGCTCACCAACGAAATCGGTGTCAAACACCATATATTTT.

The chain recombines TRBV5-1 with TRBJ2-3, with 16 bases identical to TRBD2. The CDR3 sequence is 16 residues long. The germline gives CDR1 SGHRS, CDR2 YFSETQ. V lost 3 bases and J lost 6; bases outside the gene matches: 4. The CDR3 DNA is TGCGCCAGCAGCTCGGGACTAGCGGGAGGGTCGGATACGCAGTATTTT. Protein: CASSSGLAGGSDTQYF.

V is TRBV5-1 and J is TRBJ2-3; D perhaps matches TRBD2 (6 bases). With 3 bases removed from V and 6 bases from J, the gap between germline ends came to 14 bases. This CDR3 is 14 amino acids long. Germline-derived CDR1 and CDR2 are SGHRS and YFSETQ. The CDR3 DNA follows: TGCGCCAGCAGCTCCGCGGGACCCGAGGATACGCAGTATTTT. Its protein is CASSSAGPEDTQYF.

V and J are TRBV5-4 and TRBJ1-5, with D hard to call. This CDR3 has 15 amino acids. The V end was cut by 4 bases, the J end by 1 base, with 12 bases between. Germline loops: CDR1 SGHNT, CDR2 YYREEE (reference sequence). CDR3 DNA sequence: TGTGCCAGCAGCGAGAATCCGGGGAGCAATCAGCCCCAGCATTTT. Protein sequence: CASSENPGSNQPQHF.

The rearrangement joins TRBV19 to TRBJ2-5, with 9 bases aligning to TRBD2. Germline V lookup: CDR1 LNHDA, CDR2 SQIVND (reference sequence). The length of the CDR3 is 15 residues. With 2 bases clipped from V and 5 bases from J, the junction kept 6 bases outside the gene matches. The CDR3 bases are TGTGCCAGTAGTATAACAACTAGCGGGCTGGAGACCCAGTACTTC. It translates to CASSITTSGLETQYF.

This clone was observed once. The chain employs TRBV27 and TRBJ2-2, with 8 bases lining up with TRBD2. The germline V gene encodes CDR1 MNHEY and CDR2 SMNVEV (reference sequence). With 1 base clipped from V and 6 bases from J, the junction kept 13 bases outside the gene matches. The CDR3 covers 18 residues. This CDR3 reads CASSLYLTGGRKAGELFF. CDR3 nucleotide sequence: TGTGCCAGCAGTTTATATCTGACAGGCGGGAGGAAGGCCGGGGAGCTGTTTTTT.

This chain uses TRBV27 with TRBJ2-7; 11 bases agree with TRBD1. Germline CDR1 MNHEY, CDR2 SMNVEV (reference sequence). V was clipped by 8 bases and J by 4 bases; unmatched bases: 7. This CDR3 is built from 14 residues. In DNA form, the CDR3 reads TGTGCCAGCCAACGGACAGGGGGCGCGTACGAGCAGTACTTC. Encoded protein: CASQRTGGAYEQYF.

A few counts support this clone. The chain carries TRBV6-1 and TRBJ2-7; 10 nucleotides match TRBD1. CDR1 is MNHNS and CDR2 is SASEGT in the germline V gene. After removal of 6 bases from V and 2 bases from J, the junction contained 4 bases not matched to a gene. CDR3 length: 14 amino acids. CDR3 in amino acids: CASSLTGGPYEQYF. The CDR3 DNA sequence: TGTGCCAGCAGCTTGACAGGGGGCCCCTACGAGCAGTACTTC.

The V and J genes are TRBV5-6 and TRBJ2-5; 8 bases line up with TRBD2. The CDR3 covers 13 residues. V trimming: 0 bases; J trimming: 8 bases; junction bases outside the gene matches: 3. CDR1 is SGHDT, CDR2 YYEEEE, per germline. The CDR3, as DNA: TGTGCCAGCAGCTTGGGAACTAGCGGTACCCAGTACTTC. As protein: CASSLGTSGTQYF.

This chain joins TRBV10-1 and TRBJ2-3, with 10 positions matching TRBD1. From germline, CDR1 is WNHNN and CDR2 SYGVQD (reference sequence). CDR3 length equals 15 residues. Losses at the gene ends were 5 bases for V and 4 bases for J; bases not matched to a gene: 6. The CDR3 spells CASSPGQGSADTQYF. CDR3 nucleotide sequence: TGCGCCAGCAGTCCGGGACAGGGGTCCGCAGATACGCAGTATTTT.

Here the CDR3 DNA reads TGTGCCAGCAGCCCCTTTCAGGCGAATTCACCCCTCCACTTT. Translating it yields CASSPFQANSPLHF. The chain combines TRBV7-2 with TRBJ1-6; unclear D gene. The CDR3 sequence is 14 residues long. V was pared by 5 bases and J by 7 bases, with 12 bases between. Germline V gives CDR1 SGHTA, CDR2 FQGNSA.

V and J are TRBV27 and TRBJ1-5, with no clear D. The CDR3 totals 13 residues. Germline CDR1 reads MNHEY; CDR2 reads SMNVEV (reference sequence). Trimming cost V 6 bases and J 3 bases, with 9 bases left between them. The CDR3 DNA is TGTGCCAGCAGCAGGATCAACAATCAGCCCCAGCATTTT. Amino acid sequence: CASSRINNQPQHF.

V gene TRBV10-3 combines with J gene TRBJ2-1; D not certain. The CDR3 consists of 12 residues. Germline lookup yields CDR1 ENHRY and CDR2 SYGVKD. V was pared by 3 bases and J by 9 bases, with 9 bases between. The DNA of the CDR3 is TGTGCCATCAGTGATCAGTCCCTTGAGCAGTTCTTC. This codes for CAISDQSLEQFF.

The CDR3 loop reads CAWSALNGYTF. CDR3 nucleotide sequence: TGTGCCTGGAGTGCTTTAAATGGCTACACCTTC. The gene calls are TRBV30 and TRBJ1-2; D is unresolved. Germline V gives CDR1 GTSNPN, CDR2 SVGIG (reference sequence). Trimming removed 1 base at V and 6 bases at J, with 6 bases between. This CDR3 has 11 amino acids.

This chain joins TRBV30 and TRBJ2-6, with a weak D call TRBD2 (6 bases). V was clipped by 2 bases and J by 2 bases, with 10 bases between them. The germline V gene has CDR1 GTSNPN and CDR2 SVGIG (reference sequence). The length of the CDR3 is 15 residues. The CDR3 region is CAWSSWGAGANVLTF. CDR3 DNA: TGTGCCTGGAGTTCTTGGGGGGCTGGGGCCAACGTCCTGACTTTC.

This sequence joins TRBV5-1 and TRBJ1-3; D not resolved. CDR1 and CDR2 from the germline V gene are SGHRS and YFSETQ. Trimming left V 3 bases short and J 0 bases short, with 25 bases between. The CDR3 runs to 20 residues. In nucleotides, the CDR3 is TGCGCCAGCAGCTCCATGCCGGGAAACTGGTGGGTAGACTCTGGAAACACCATATATTTT. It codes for CASSSMPGNWWVDSGNTIYF.